The 27 T cell receptor beta chains presented below share a single source sample, sequenced in a study of PD-1 blockade in classical Hodgkin lymphoma. There was relapse after autologous stem cell transplantation in every patient, and there was variation in brentuximab vedotin exposure. The assay was immunoSEQ multiplex PCR, and TCRdb's table has in-frame clones only and misses some. Altogether under 95,000 clones are present, 90% to 95% being singletons, with the ten largest covering about 7.8%. Source: peripheral blood mononuclear cells (PBMCs), taken at baseline. These receptors originate from a human donor with classical Hodgkin lymphoma.

The V call is TRBV7-9, the J call TRBJ1-1; the D is unclear. The CDR3 spans 14 residues. Germline CDR1 is SEHNR and CDR2 is FQNEAQ (reference sequence). The ends were cut back, 2 bases at V and 1 base at J, with 8 bases in the middle. CDR3 DNA sequence: TGTGCCAGCAGCTTAACAGAAGCGAACACTGAAGCTTTCTTT. Translating it yields CASSLTEANTEAFF.

The rearrangement links TRBV7-2 to TRBJ2-1; 9 nucleotides match TRBD2. Trimming cost V 5 bases and J 4 bases; bases outside gene matches: 9. CDR1 and CDR2 from the germline V gene are SGHTA and FQGNSA. This CDR3 is 16 amino acids long. The CDR3 DNA follows: TGTGCCAGCAGCCGACTAGCGGACAACGGATACAATGAGCAGTTCTTC. Translating gives CASSRLADNGYNEQFF.

The chain uses TRBV21-1 and TRBJ1-6; TRBD1, the table's D call, was not compared with the DNA. TRBV21-1 is a known pseudogene. The CDR3 has 17 residues. CDR3 region: CASSKWTGGSYNSPLHF. CDR3 coding DNA: TGTGCCAGCAGCAAGTGGACAGGGGGGTCCTATAATTCACCCCTCCACTTT.

The chain joins TRBV27 to TRBJ1-3; TRBD1 might be the D (5 bases). The germline V and J ends were trimmed by 4 bases and 4 bases, with 23 bases remaining between them. This CDR3 has 18 residues. Germline V gene sequence: CDR1 MNHEY, CDR2 SMNVEV (reference sequence). The CDR3 loop is CASSSSGALPLAGNTIYF. The CDR3 DNA follows: TGTGCCAGCAGTTCAAGCGGGGCCCTCCCTTTAGCCGGAAACACCATATATTTT.

The gene calls are TRBV7-9 and TRBJ2-1; D unresolved. In germline, CDR1 is SEHNR, CDR2 FQNEAQ (reference sequence). CDR3 size: 14 residues. V shed 3 bases and J shed 0 bases, with 6 bases lying between them. The DNA for the CDR3 is TGTGCCAGCAGCTTCAGGAGCTCCTACAATGAGCAGTTCTTC. Translated, it gives CASSFRSSYNEQFF.

This clone was seen once. The CDR3 sequence is CASSSDSQETQYF. The CDR3 DNA reads as TGTGCCAGCAGCTCGGACAGCCAAGAGACCCAGTACTTC. This sequence joins TRBV11-3 and TRBJ2-5; maybe TRBD1 (6 bases). The CDR3 consists of 13 residues. The V end lost 4 bases, the J end lost 1 base, and 7 bases lay between the germline ends. Germline CDR1 reads SGHNT; CDR2 reads YENEEA.

This clone was observed once. The V and J genes are TRBV2 and TRBJ1-1; D unresolved. V lost 11 bases and J lost 1, with 17 bases in between. The germline V gene encodes CDR1 SNHLY and CDR2 FYNNEI. This CDR3 has 14 amino acids. This CDR3 reads CAGWGLRGNTEAFF. In DNA form, the CDR3 reads TGTGCCGGATGGGGTCTGAGAGGGAACACTGAAGCTTTCTTT.

The chain combines TRBV28 with TRBJ1-4, with a weak D call TRBD1 (5 bases). CDR3 length: 18 amino acids. Trimming took 3 bases from V and 1 from J, leaving 18 bases between them. The germline V gene encodes CDR1 MDHEN and CDR2 SYDVKM. The CDR3 protein is CASSFRGRGGRTNEKLFF. The CDR3 nucleotides read TGTGCCAGCAGTTTCCGAGGACGGGGGGGTAGAACTAATGAAAAACTGTTTTTT.

CDR3 sequence: CASSVGADTQYF. As DNA, the CDR3 is TGTGCCAGCAGCGTAGGAGCAGATACGCAGTATTTT. The chain recombines TRBV9 with TRBJ2-3; no reliable D call. Trimming pared 0 bases from V and 4 bases from J, leaving 3 bases between. There are 12 residues in the CDR3. Per the germline V gene, CDR1 is SGDLS and CDR2 is YYNGEE. Complete variable domain (other parts from reference TRBV9 and TRBJ2-3): DSGVTQTPKHLITATGQRVTLRCSPRSGDLSVYWYQQSLDQGLQFLIQYYNGEERAKGNILERFSAQQFPDLHSELNLSSLELGDSALYFCASSVGADTQYFGPGTRLTVL.

Only a few counts were recorded for this clone. The chain uses TRBV6-5 and TRBJ1-5, with 7 bases that match TRBD1. The CDR3 is made up of 12 amino acids. Germline V gene data show CDR1 as MNHEY and CDR2 as SVGAGI. CDR3 bases: TGTGCATCCGGGACAGTCAATCAGCCCCAGCATTTT. Protein sequence: CASGTVNQPQHF.

V is TRBV9 and J is TRBJ1-3, with D tentatively TRBD1 (6 bases). The CDR3 covers 15 residues. V was shortened by 0 bases and J by 0 bases, with 7 bases between the two germline ends. Germline V gene lookup returns CDR1 SGDLS and CDR2 YYNGEE. The CDR3 DNA sequence: TGTGCCAGCAGCGTAGAAGGGGGCTCTGGAAACACCATATATTTT. Protein product: CASSVEGGSGNTIYF.

The CDR3, as DNA: TGTGCCAGCAGCCAAGCCGGGAGAATCACAGATACGCAGTATTTT. Protein product: CASSQAGRITDTQYF. This chain uses TRBV14 with TRBJ2-3, with D perhaps matching TRBD2 (6 bases). V was pared by 1 base and J by 2 bases, with 10 bases between. Germline lookup yields CDR1 SGHDN and CDR2 FVKESK. The CDR3 spans 15 residues.

The chain uses TRBV10-3 and TRBJ1-1; 7 bases are shared with TRBD1. J was trimmed by 1 base and V by 7 bases; bases with no gene match: 9. The germline gives CDR1 ENHRY, CDR2 SYGVKD. This CDR3 comprises 15 residues. The CDR3: CAITATWTGNTEAFF. For the CDR3, the DNA is TGTGCCATCACCGCGACCTGGACAGGGAACACTGAAGCTTTCTTT.

The rearrangement links TRBV5-5 to TRBJ2-1, with TRBD2 identical over 13 bases. Germline V lookup: CDR1 SGHKS, CDR2 YYEKEE (reference sequence). The CDR3 extends over 15 amino acids. With 4 bases clipped from V and 7 bases from J, the junction kept 5 bases outside the gene matches. Here the CDR3 reads CASSRLAGGSNEQFF. CDR3 nucleotide sequence: TGTGCCAGCAGCCGACTAGCGGGAGGTAGTAATGAGCAGTTCTTC.

CDR3 protein: CASSLGTGGETQYF. CDR3 DNA: TGTGCCAGCAGCCTCGGGACAGGCGGAGAGACCCAGTACTTC. This rearrangement joins TRBV27 to TRBJ2-5, with 8 bases identical to TRBD1. After removal of 6 bases from V and 4 bases from J, the junction contained 7 bases not matched to a gene. The CDR3 covers 14 residues. Germline CDR1 is MNHEY and CDR2 is SMNVEV (reference sequence).

The J gene is TRBJ1-6, the V gene TRBV7-9; D possibly corresponds to TRBD1 (5 bases). Trimming cost V 0 bases and J 8 bases, with 14 bases left between them. This CDR3 comprises 16 residues. Looked up from germline, CDR1 is SEHNR and CDR2 is FQNEAQ (reference sequence). The CDR3 coding sequence is TGTGCCAGCAGCTTAGCGAGACAGCGGTCTCATTCACCCCTCCACTTT. Encoded protein: CASSLARQRSHSPLHF.

The chain recombines TRBV10-1 with TRBJ1-6; D possibly corresponds to TRBD1 (5 bases). Per the germline V gene, CDR1 is WNHNN and CDR2 is SYGVQD (reference sequence). Trimming removed 9 bases at V and 10 bases at J, with 10 bases between. CDR3 length: 11 amino acids. The CDR3 spells CASRGDSPLHF. The CDR3 nucleotides are TGCGCCAGTAGGGGAGACTCACCCCTCCACTTT.

The chain links TRBV30 to TRBJ1-5; D remains ambiguous. The CDR3 has 14 residues. The germline V gene has CDR1 GTSNPN and CDR2 SVGIG (reference sequence). Between the trimmed V and J ends, which lost 1 base and 4 bases, there was a span of 11 bases. CDR3 amino acids: CAWSAGQPNQPQHF. CDR3 coding DNA: TGTGCCTGGAGTGCCGGGCAGCCTAATCAGCCCCAGCATTTT.

V is TRBV5-1 and J is TRBJ1-4; 10 bases line up with TRBD1. The CDR3 is 15 amino acids. V was pared by 4 bases and J by 5 bases, with 5 bases of the junction left unmatched. Germline V CDR1 and CDR2: SGHRS, YFSETQ. For the CDR3, the DNA is TGCGCCAGCAGCACAAGGACAGGGGGAAATGAAAAACTGTTTTTT. Translated, it gives CASSTRTGGNEKLFF.

The rearrangement uses TRBV5-1 and TRBJ1-4, with TRBD1 as a possible D gene (5 bases). The CDR3 contains 15 residues. V dropped 6 bases and J dropped 0 bases, with 12 bases sitting between them. CDR1 and CDR2 from the germline V gene are SGHRS and YFSETQ. The DNA of the CDR3 is TGCGCCAGCAATGGCGGGGGGTCAACTAATGAAAAACTGTTTTTT. Residues: CASNGGGSTNEKLFF.

The genes are TRBV25-1 and TRBJ1-1, with D maybe TRBD1 (6 bases). V lost 4 bases, J lost 7 bases, and 13 bases lay in between. The CDR3 spans 13 residues. In germline, CDR1 is MGHDK, CDR2 SYGVNS. CDR3 nucleotide sequence: TGTGCCAGCAGTGTTCGGGCGGACAGTGAAGCTTTCTTT. Amino acids: CASSVRADSEAFF.

The rearrangement uses TRBV2 and TRBJ2-7; 7 bases map to TRBD1. The germline CDR1 and CDR2 sequences are SNHLY and FYNNEI. J gave up 2 bases and V 7 bases, and 8 bases lay outside the gene matches. The CDR3 has 14 amino acids. CDR3 region: CASTGDSNAYEQYF. The DNA for the CDR3 is TGTGCCAGCACAGGGGACAGCAACGCCTACGAGCAGTACTTC. The whole variable domain, filled in from reference TRBV2 and TRBJ2-7, reads EPEVTQTPSHQVTQMGQEVILRCVPISNHLYFYWYRQILGQKVEFLVSFYNNEISEKSEIFDDQFSVERPDGSNFTLKIRSTKLEDSAMYFCASTGDSNAYEQYFGPGTRLTVT.

The V gene is TRBV7-9, the J gene TRBJ2-7; D unresolved. V lost 4 bases, J lost 6 bases, and 7 bases lay in between. This CDR3 spans 11 amino acids. CDR1 and CDR2 (germline): SEHNR, FQNEAQ (reference sequence). CDR3 bases: TGTGCCAGCAGCTCCCCGGTCGAGCAGTACTTC. As protein: CASSSPVEQYF.

The rearrangement links TRBV25-1 to TRBJ2-3; 7 nucleotides line up with TRBD1. The CDR3 is made up of 13 amino acids. V dropped 11 bases and J dropped 0; count of bases not matched to a gene: 5. Germline V gives CDR1 MGHDK, CDR2 SYGVNS. The DNA for the CDR3 is TGTGCCGACAGGGTTTCTAGCACAGATACGCAGTATTTT. As protein: CADRVSSTDTQYF.

This chain uses TRBV4-3 with TRBJ2-1; 15 bases map to TRBD2. Losses at the gene ends were 5 bases for V and 6 bases for J; bases not matched to a gene: 8. This CDR3 is built from 17 residues. CDR1 is LGHNA and CDR2 is YSLEER in the germline V gene. The CDR3 loop reads CASSEGTSGRPPNEQFF. In nucleotides, the CDR3 is TGCGCCAGCAGCGAGGGGACTAGCGGGAGGCCACCCAATGAGCAGTTCTTC.

The V call is TRBV4-2, the J call TRBJ2-5; 8 bases align to TRBD1. The V segment lost 1 base and the J segment 1 base; nucleotides outside the gene matches: 5. The germline V gene encodes CDR1 LGHNA and CDR2 YNFKEQ. The CDR3 is 16 residues long. In DNA, the CDR3 is TGTGCCAGCAGCCAAGGGCGACAGGGGAGCCAAGAGACCCAGTACTTC. It encodes CASSQGRQGSQETQYF.

The rearrangement links TRBV28 to TRBJ2-7; 7 bases are shared with TRBD2. The V segment lost 5 bases and the J segment 2 bases; nucleotides outside the gene matches: 9. The CDR3 contains 15 residues. CDR1 and CDR2 (germline): MDHEN, SYDVKM. CDR3 nucleotides: TGTGCCAGCAGTACCGCGTTGGCGGGAGCCTACGAGCAGTACTTC. Protein product: CASSTALAGAYEQYF.